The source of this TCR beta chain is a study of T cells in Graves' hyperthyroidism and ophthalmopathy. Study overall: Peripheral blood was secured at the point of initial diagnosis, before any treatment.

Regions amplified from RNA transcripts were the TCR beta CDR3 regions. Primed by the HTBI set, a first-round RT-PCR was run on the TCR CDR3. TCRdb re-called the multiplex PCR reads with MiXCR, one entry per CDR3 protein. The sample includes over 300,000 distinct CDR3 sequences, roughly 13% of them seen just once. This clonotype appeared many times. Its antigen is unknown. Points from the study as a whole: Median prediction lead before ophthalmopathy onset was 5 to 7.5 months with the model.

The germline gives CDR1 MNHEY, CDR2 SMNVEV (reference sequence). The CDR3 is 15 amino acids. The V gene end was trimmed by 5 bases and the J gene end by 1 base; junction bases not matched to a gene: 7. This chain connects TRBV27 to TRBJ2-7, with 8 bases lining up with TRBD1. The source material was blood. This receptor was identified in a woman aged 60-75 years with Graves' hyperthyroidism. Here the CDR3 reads CASSLDRGTSYEQYF. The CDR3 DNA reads TGTGCCAGCAGTCTCGACAGGGGCACTTCCTACGAGCAGTACTTC.